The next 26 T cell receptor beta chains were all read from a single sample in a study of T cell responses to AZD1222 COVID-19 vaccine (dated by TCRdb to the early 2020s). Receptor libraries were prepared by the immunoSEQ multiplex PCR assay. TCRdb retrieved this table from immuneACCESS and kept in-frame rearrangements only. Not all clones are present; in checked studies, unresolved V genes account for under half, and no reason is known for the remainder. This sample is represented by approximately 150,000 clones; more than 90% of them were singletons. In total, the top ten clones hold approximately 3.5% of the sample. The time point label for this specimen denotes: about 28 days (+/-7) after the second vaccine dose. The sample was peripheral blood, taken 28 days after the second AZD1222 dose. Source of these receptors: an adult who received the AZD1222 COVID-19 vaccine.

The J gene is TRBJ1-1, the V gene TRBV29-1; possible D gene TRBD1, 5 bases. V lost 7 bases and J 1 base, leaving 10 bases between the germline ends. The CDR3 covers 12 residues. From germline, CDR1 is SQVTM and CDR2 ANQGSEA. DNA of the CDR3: TGCAGCGGGGGACGGGAGAACACTGAAGCTTTCTTT. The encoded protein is CSGGRENTEAFF.

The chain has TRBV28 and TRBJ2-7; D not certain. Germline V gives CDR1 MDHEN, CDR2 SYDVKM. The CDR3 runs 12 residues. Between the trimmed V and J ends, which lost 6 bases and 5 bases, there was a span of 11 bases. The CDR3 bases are TGTGCCAGCAGCCCCCCAGGTCACGAGCAGTACTTC. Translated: CASSPPGHEQYF.

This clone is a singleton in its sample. The CDR3 loop reads CASSLLQAHAGGYTF. The CDR3 DNA is TGCGCCAGCAGCTTACTACAGGCCCATGCTGGTGGCTACACCTTC. The chain employs TRBV5-1 and TRBJ1-2; tentative D call: TRBD1 (5 bases). CDR1 SGHRS and CDR2 YFSETQ come from the germline V gene. This CDR3 comprises 15 residues. The V gene lost 2 bases and the J gene lost 7 bases, with 18 bases spanning the gap.

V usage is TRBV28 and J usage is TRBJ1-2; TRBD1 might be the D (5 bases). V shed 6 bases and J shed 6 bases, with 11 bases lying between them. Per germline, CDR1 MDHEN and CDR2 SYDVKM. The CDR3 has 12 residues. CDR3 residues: CASSLGGDGYTF. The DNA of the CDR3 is TGTGCCAGCAGCCTGGGGGGAGATGGCTACACCTTC.

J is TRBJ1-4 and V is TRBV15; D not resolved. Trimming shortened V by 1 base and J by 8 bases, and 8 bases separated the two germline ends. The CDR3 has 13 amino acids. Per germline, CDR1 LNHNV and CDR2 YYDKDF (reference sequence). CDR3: CATSRGEGEKLFF. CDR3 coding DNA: TGTGCCACCAGCAGAGGGGAGGGAGAAAAACTGTTTTTT.

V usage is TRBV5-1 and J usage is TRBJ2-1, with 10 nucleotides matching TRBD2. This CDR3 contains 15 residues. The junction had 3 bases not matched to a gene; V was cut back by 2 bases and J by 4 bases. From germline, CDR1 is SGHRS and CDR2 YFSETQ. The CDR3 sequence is CASSLIAGGYNEQFF. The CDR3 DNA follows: TGCGCCAGCAGCTTAATAGCGGGAGGTTACAATGAGCAGTTCTTC.

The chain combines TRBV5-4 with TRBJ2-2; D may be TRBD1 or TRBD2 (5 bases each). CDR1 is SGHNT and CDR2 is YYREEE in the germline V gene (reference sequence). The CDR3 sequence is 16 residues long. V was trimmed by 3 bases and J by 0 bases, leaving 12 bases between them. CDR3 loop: CASSSRDGSNTGELFF. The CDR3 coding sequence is TGTGCCAGCAGCTCCCGGGACGGGTCGAACACCGGGGAGCTGTTTTTT. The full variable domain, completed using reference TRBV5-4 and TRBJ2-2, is ETGVTQSPTHLIKTRGQQVTLRCSSQSGHNTVSWYQQALGQGPQFIFQYYREEENGRGNFPPRFSGLQFPNYSSELNVNALELDDSALYLCASSSRDGSNTGELFFGEGSRLTVL.

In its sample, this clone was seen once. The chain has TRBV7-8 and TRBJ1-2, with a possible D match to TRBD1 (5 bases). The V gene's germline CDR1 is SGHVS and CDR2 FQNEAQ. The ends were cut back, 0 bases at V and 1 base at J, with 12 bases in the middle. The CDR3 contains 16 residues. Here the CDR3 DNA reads TGTGCCAGCAGCTTAGCCAGGGACCCGTTTAACTATGGCTACACCTTC. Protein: CASSLARDPFNYGYTF.

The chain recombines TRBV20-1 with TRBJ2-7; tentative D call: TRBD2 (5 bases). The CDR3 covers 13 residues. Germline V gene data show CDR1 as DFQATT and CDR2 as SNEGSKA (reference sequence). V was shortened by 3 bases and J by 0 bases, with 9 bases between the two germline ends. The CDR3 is CSASGDYSYEQYF. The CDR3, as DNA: TGCAGTGCTAGTGGAGACTACTCCTACGAGCAGTACTTC.

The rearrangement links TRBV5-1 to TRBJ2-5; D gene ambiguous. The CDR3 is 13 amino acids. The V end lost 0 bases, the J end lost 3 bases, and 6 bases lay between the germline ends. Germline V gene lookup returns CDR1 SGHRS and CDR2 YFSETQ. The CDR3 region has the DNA TGCGCCAGCAGCTTGGTTCAGAAAGAGACCCAGTACTTC. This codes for CASSLVQKETQYF.

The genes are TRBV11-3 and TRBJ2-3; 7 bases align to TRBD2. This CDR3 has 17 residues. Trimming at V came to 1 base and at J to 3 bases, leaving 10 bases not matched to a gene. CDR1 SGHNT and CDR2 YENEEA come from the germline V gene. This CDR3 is CASSLGKTSSGTDTQYF. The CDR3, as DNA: TGTGCCAGCAGCTTAGGCAAGACTAGCTCGGGTACAGATACGCAGTATTTT.

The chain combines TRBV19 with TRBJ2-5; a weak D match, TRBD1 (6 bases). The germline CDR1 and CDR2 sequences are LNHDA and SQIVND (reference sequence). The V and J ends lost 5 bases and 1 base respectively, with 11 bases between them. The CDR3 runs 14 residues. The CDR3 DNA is TGTGCCAGTAGTCCAGGGGACGGCCAAGAGACCCAGTACTTC. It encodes CASSPGDGQETQYF. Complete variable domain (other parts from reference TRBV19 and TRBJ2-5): DGGITQSPKYLFRKEGQNVTLSCEQNLNHDAMYWYRQDPGQGLRLIYYSQIVNDFQKGDIAEGYSVSREKKESFPLTVTSAQKNPTAFYLCASSPGDGQETQYFGPGTRLLVL.

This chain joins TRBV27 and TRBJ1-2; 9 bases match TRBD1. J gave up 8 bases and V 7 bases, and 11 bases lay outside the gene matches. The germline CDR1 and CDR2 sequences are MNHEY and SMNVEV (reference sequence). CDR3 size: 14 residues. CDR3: CASKREGQGYGYTF. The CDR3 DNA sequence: TGTGCCAGCAAGCGAGAGGGACAGGGATACGGCTACACCTTC.

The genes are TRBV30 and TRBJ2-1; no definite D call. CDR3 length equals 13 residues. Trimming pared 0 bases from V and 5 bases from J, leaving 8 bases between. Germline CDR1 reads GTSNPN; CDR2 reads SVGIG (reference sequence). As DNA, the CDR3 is TGTGCCTGGAGTGTAAGTGTTAACAATGAGCAGTTCTTC. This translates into CAWSVSVNNEQFF.

CDR3 DNA sequence: TGTGCCACCAGTGGCGGGTTAAGCACAGATACGCAGTATTTT. This translates into CATSGGLSTDTQYF. The chain joins TRBV24-1 to TRBJ2-3; TRBD2 might be the D (5 bases). Trimming shortened V by 5 bases and J by 0 bases, and 8 bases separated the two germline ends. Germline CDR1 is KGHDR and CDR2 is SFDVKD. The CDR3 runs 14 residues.

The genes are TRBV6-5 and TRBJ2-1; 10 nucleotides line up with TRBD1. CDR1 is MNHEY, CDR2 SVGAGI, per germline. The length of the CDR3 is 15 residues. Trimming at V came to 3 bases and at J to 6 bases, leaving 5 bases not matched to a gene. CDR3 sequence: CASSYGDRGLNEQFF. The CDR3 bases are TGTGCCAGCAGTTATGGAGACAGGGGGCTCAATGAGCAGTTCTTC.

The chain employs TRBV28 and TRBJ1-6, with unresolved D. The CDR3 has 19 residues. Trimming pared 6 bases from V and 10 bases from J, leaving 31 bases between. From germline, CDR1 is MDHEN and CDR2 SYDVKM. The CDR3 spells CASRILGLRARRVESPLHF. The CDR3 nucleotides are TGTGCCAGCAGGATTCTCGGATTGCGGGCCCGACGGGTTGAATCACCCCTCCACTTT.

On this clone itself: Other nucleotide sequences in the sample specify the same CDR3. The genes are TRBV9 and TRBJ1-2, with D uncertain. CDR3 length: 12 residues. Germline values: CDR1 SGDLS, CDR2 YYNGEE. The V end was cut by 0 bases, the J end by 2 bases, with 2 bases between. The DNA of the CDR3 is TGTGCCAGCAGCGTAGTAAACTATGGCTACACCTTC. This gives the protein CASSVVNYGYTF.

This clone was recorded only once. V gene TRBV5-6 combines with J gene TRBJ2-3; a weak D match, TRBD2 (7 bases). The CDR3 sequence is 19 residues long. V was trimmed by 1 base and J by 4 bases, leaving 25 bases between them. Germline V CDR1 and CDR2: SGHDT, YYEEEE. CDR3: CASSLKGDGWRELSDTQYF. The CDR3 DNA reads TGTGCCAGCAGCTTGAAGGGGGATGGTTGGCGGGAGTTGTCAGATACGCAGTATTTT.

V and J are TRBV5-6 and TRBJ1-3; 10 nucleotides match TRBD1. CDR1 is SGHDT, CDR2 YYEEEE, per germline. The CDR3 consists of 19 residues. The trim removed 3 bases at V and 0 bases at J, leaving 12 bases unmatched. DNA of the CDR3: TGTGCCAGCAGCTCCCCGGGACAGGGGCTCGGATACTCTGGAAACACCATATATTTT. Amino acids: CASSSPGQGLGYSGNTIYF.

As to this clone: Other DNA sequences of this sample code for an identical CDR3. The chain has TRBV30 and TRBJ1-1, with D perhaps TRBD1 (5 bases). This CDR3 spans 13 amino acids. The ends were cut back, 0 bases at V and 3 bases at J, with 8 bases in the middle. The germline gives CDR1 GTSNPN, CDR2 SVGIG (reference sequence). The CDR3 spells CAWSVTGYTEAFF. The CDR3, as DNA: TGTGCCTGGAGTGTCACAGGTTACACTGAAGCTTTCTTT.

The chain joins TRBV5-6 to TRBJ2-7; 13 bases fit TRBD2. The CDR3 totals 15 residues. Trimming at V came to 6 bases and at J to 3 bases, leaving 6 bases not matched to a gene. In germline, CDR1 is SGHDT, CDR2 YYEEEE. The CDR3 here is CASIIGTSGVYEQYF. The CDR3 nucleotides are TGTGCCAGCATCATAGGGACTAGCGGGGTCTACGAGCAGTACTTC.

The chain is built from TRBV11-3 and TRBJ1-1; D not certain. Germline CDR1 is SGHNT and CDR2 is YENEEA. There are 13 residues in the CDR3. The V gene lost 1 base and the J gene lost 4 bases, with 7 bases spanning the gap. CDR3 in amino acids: CASSLVGSTEAFF. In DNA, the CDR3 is TGTGCCAGCAGCTTAGTTGGGAGCACTGAAGCTTTCTTT.

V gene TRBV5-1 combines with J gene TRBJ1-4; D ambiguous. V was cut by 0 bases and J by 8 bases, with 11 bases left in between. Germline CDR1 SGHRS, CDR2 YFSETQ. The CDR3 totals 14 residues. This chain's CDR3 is CASSLDGVGEKLFF. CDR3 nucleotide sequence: TGCGCCAGCAGCTTGGACGGGGTAGGGGAAAAACTGTTTTTT. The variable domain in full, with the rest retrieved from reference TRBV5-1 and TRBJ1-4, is KAGVTQTPRYLIKTRGQQVTLSCSPISGHRSVSWYQQTPGQGLQFLFEYFSETQRNKGNFPGRFSGRQFSNSRSEMNVSTLELGDSALYLCASSLDGVGEKLFFGSGTQLSVL.

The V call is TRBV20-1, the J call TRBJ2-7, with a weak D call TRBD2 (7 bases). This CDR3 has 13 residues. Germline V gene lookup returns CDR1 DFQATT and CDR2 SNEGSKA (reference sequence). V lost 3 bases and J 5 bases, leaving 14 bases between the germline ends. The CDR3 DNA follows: TGCAGTGCTAGTCAGGGGAGGGCGGACGAGCAGTACTTC. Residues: CSASQGRADEQYF.

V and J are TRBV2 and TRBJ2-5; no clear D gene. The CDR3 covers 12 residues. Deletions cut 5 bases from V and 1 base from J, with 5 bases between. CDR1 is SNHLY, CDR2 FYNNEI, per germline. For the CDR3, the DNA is TGTGCCAGCAGTCAGGCCCAAGAGACCCAGTACTTC. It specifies CASSQAQETQYF.